The clone carrying this T cell receptor (beta chain) was recorded once. What it binds is not known. These data belong to a study of T cells after posttransplantation cyclophosphamide. Study findings and constraints: Blood and skin or GI T cell repertoires showed limited TRB overlap. Donor CD8+ memory clones often dominated recipient blood repertoires at later times. TRB clonality was highly associated with recipient CMV seropositivity and reactivation.

The data were produced by immunoSEQ multiplex PCR, yet TCRdb's version contains in-frame clones alone and is incomplete. This sample carries approximately 29,000 clones, 86% of them seen once, and the ten largest clones take about 3.5%. CDR3 size: 15 residues. Germline V lookup: CDR1 WNHNN, CDR2 SYGVQD (reference sequence). Unmatched junction bases numbered 2, after V lost 2 bases and J lost 3 bases. The chain recombines TRBV10-1 with TRBJ2-3; 10 bases fit TRBD2. The receptor comes from a man aged 50 or older. Input material: PBMCs. The CDR3 loop is CASSESGRGTDTQYF. The CDR3 bases are TGCGCCAGCAGTGAGAGCGGGAGGGGTACAGATACGCAGTATTTT.